Below, 30 T cell receptor beta chains from the same sample are listed, as sequenced in a study of blood T cell repertoires in COVID-19. Produced via immunoSEQ multiplex PCR; TCRdb's table is partial and in-frame only. In the table there are 150,000 to 200,000 clones, 82% of which are singletons. Source material: peripheral blood. The receptor source for this set is a woman aged 60-75 years with COVID-19, enrolled during active disease.

This rearrangement joins TRBV19 to TRBJ1-1, with 8 bases aligning to TRBD1. Germline V gene sequence: CDR1 LNHDA, CDR2 SQIVND (reference sequence). The CDR3 contains 18 residues. With V trimmed by 1 base and J by 3 bases, 13 bases remained unmatched. CDR3 nucleotides: TGTGCCAGTAGTATAGCTTCAGGGGGCGCCTTGTGGGACACTGAAGCTTTCTTT. Its protein is CASSIASGGALWDTEAFF.

The chain employs TRBV28 and TRBJ2-7, with 8 positions matching TRBD1. The V segment lost 8 bases and the J segment 6 bases; nucleotides outside the gene matches: 21. This CDR3 spans 17 amino acids. The germline gives CDR1 MDHEN, CDR2 SYDVKM. CDR3 amino acids: CASGLAFRTGRYREQYF. CDR3 sequence (DNA): TGTGCCAGCGGATTGGCATTTCGGACAGGGAGGTATCGCGAGCAGTACTTC. The complete variable domain, with remaining parts taken from reference TRBV28 and TRBJ2-7, reads DVKVTQSSRYLVKRTGEKVFLECVQDMDHENMFWYRQDPGLGLRLIYFSYDVKMKEKGDIPEGYSVSREKKERFSLILESASTNQTSMYLCASGLAFRTGRYREQYFGPGTRLTVT.

The chain uses TRBV27 and TRBJ1-1; D is undetermined. Trimming shortened V by 3 bases and J by 2 bases, and 7 bases separated the two germline ends. The CDR3 loop spans 13 amino acids. CDR1 MNHEY and CDR2 SMNVEV come from the germline V gene (reference sequence). DNA for the CDR3: TGTGCCAGCAGTTTTAGGAGAAACACTGAAGCTTTCTTT. It encodes CASSFRRNTEAFF.

The chain carries TRBV5-1 and TRBJ2-7, with 9 bases matching TRBD1. The CDR3 has 16 amino acids. CDR1 is SGHRS, CDR2 YFSETQ, per germline. Trimming at V came to 0 bases and at J to 4 bases, leaving 8 bases not matched to a gene. This CDR3 is CASSLGDRAPFYEQYV. CDR3 in DNA: TGCGCCAGCAGCTTGGGGGACAGGGCGCCTTTTTACGAGCAGTACGTC.

The count of this clone is one. The CDR3, as DNA: TGTGCCAGCAGCCTCCGGGGGGCGGTCGCTAATACGCAGTATTTT. Residues: CASSLRGAVANTQYF. The chain couples TRBV3-1 (or the pseudogene TRBV3-2) to TRBJ2-3; D is perhaps TRBD2 (7 bases). The germline gives CDR1 LGHDT, CDR2 YNNKEL (reference sequence). Between the trimmed V and J ends, which lost 4 bases and 7 bases, there was a span of 18 bases. The CDR3 is 15 residues long.

This rearrangement joins TRBV30 to TRBJ2-1; 11 nucleotides match TRBD2. V shed 5 bases and J 7 bases; nucleotides not matched to a gene: 13. Germline loops: CDR1 GTSNPN, CDR2 SVGIG (reference sequence). The CDR3 consists of 16 residues. CDR3 sequence reads: CAWEKVLSGRGNEQFF. The CDR3 coding sequence is TGTGCCTGGGAAAAAGTACTTAGCGGGAGGGGAAATGAGCAGTTCTTC.

V gene TRBV5-1 combines with J gene TRBJ2-7, with TRBD1 matching 9 bases. Germline CDR1 SGHRS, CDR2 YFSETQ. This CDR3 region has 14 residues. The trim removed 4 bases at V and 7 bases at J, leaving 9 bases unmatched. The CDR3 here is CASSHGTGPREQYF. The DNA of the CDR3 is TGCGCCAGCAGCCATGGGACAGGGCCTCGGGAGCAGTACTTC. The complete variable domain, with remaining parts taken from reference TRBV5-1 and TRBJ2-7, reads KAGVTQTPRYLIKTRGQQVTLSCSPISGHRSVSWYQQTPGQGLQFLFEYFSETQRNKGNFPGRFSGRQFSNSRSEMNVSTLELGDSALYLCASSHGTGPREQYFGPGTRLTVT.

J is TRBJ2-1 and V is TRBV27; TRBD2 matches 14 bases. Trimming cost V 3 bases and J 7 bases; bases outside gene matches: 2. Germline loops: CDR1 MNHEY, CDR2 SMNVEV (reference sequence). There are 15 residues in the CDR3. In DNA, the CDR3 is TGTGCCAGCAGTTTCGGGACTAGCGGGAGAAATGAGCAGTTCTTC. This translates into CASSFGTSGRNEQFF.

The V call is TRBV30, the J call TRBJ1-5, with a weak D call TRBD1 (6 bases). Germline CDR1 reads GTSNPN; CDR2 reads SVGIG (reference sequence). Trimming pared 0 bases from V and 6 bases from J, leaving 12 bases between. The CDR3 has 14 amino acids. The CDR3 region has the DNA TGTGCCTGGAGTGTAGGGCAGGGGAGTCAGCCCCAGCATTTT. It translates to CAWSVGQGSQPQHF.

The chain carries TRBV7-3 and TRBJ2-3; 7 bases are shared with TRBD1. The CDR3 is made up of 14 amino acids. Germline loops: CDR1 SGHTA, CDR2 FQGTGA. The ends lost 4 bases at V and 1 base at J; junction bases unmatched: 2. The DNA for the CDR3 is TGTGCCAGCAGCTCCCAGGGGGGCACAGATACGCAGTATTTT. It codes for CASSSQGGTDTQYF.

This clone was recorded many times. This chain joins TRBV9 and TRBJ2-3; TRBD1 aligns across 9 bases. Germline lookup yields CDR1 SGDLS and CDR2 YYNGEE. The CDR3 runs to 15 residues. Germline trimming cut 4 bases from V and 3 bases from J; bases unmatched to any gene: 6. CDR3 sequence reads: CASSFAGTGTDTQYF. The CDR3 nucleotides read TGTGCCAGCAGCTTCGCCGGGACAGGGACAGATACGCAGTATTTT.

This CDR3 is CASSFQESYYGYTF. For the CDR3, the DNA is TGTGCCAGCAGCTTCCAGGAATCCTACTATGGCTACACCTTC. The rearrangement uses TRBV7-2 and TRBJ1-2, with unresolved D. The length of the CDR3 is 14 residues. V lost 3 bases, J lost 3 bases, and 11 bases lay in between. CDR1 is SGHTA and CDR2 is FQGNSA in the germline V gene.

CDR3 bases: TGCAGCGTTGTGACAGGCTCCTACGAGCAGTACTTC. This codes for CSVVTGSYEQYF. The V gene is TRBV29-1, the J gene TRBJ2-7, with D perhaps matching TRBD1 (6 bases). The CDR3 extends over 12 amino acids. The germline gives CDR1 SQVTM, CDR2 ANQGSEA. Trimming left V 4 bases short and J 0 bases short, with 7 bases between.

This chain links TRBV2 with TRBJ2-3; 11 nucleotides align to TRBD2. CDR1 is SNHLY and CDR2 is FYNNEI in the germline V gene. This CDR3 region has 15 residues. V was clipped by 7 bases and J by 2 bases; unmatched bases: 5. DNA for the CDR3: TGTGCCAGCATGGGGACTAGCGGTTCCACAGATACGCAGTATTTT. Translating gives CASMGTSGSTDTQYF. Together with reference TRBV2 and TRBJ2-3, the CDR3 gives the full variable domain: EPEVTQTPSHQVTQMGQEVILRCVPISNHLYFYWYRQILGQKVEFLVSFYNNEISEKSEIFDDQFSVERPDGSNFTLKIRSTKLEDSAMYFCASMGTSGSTDTQYFGPGTRLTVL.

J is TRBJ2-3 and V is TRBV7-2; 7 bases map to TRBD2. The J segment lost 6 bases and the V segment lost 3 bases, leaving 15 bases of the junction unmatched. Germline V gene sequence: CDR1 SGHTA, CDR2 FQGNSA. This CDR3 region has 17 residues. Here the CDR3 reads CASSLSGGSGVIDTQYF. CDR3 nucleotide sequence: TGTGCCAGCAGCTTGTCGGGCGGGAGTGGAGTAATTGATACGCAGTATTTT.

Points on this clone: The sample carries other DNA sequences with the same CDR3. This chain connects TRBV24-1 to TRBJ2-3; 11 nucleotides match TRBD1. In germline, CDR1 is KGHDR, CDR2 SFDVKD. Germline trimming cut 5 bases from V and 3 bases from J; bases unmatched to any gene: 3. The CDR3 spans 15 residues. The CDR3 is CATSVGQGATDTQYF. The CDR3 DNA is TGTGCCACCAGTGTCGGACAGGGGGCAACAGATACGCAGTATTTT.

The CDR3 DNA reads TGTGCCAGTAGTATAAAGGGCCTAGCGGGGGTCTCTAGGGGGACCGGGGAGCTGTTTTTT. Its protein is CASSIKGLAGVSRGTGELFF. This rearrangement joins TRBV19 to TRBJ2-2, with TRBD2 matching over 10 bases. V trimming: 2 bases; J trimming: 5 bases; junction bases outside the gene matches: 17. This CDR3 is 20 amino acids long. Germline CDR1 and CDR2: LNHDA and SQIVND (reference sequence).

The chain employs TRBV11-1 and TRBJ2-5; D is possibly TRBD2 (5 bases). Germline CDR1 SGHAT, CDR2 FQDESV (reference sequence). The CDR3 is 13 residues long. Trimming left V 1 base short and J 7 bases short, with 10 bases between. CDR3 bases: TGTGCCAGCAGCTTAGAGGGCGGGTTGACCCAGTACTTC. Translating it yields CASSLEGGLTQYF.

The rearrangement joins TRBV6-2 or TRBV6-3 to TRBJ2-1; 7 bases match TRBD2. Trimming cost V 2 bases and J 10 bases; bases outside gene matches: 8. From germline, CDR1 is MNHEY and CDR2 SVGEGT. CDR3 size: 14 residues. The CDR3 nucleotides are TGTGCCAGCAGTTACGGGCGGGAGCGCGGAGAGCAGTTCTTC. This gives the protein CASSYGRERGEQFF.

V usage is TRBV14 and J usage is TRBJ2-5; no clear D gene. Trimming removed 1 base from V and 1 base from J, with 4 bases in between. The CDR3 consists of 13 residues. Looked up from germline, CDR1 is SGHDN and CDR2 is FVKESK. The CDR3 region has the DNA TGTGCCAGCAGCCAAGCCAGCCAAGAGACCCAGTACTTC. It yields the protein CASSQASQETQYF.

DNA for the CDR3: TGTGCCAGCAGTGAAGAGGGAGCCCCAGATACGCAGTATTTT. Protein: CASSEEGAPDTQYF. V usage is TRBV6-1 and J usage is TRBJ2-3, with TRBD2 as a possible D gene (5 bases). Trimming left V 1 base short and J 4 bases short, with 9 bases between. This CDR3 has 14 residues. Germline CDR1 and CDR2: MNHNS and SASEGT.

This chain connects TRBV29-1 to TRBJ1-2, with TRBD1 as a possible D gene (6 bases). The V gene lost 5 bases and the J gene lost 2 bases, with 12 bases spanning the gap. Germline V gene sequence: CDR1 SQVTM, CDR2 ANQGSEA. CDR3 length: 13 residues. CDR3 loop: CSVSDRPNYGYTF. CDR3 nucleotides: TGCAGCGTTTCCGACAGGCCAAACTATGGCTACACCTTC. Based on the CDR3 plus reference TRBV29-1 and TRBJ1-2, the full variable domain is SAVISQKPSRDICQRGTSLTIQCQVDSQVTMMFWYRQQPGQSLTLIATANQGSEATYESGFVIDKFPISRPNLTFSTLTVSNMSPEDSSIYLCSVSDRPNYGYTFGSGTRLTVV.

The rearrangement links TRBV23-1 to TRBJ2-7, with 9 positions matching TRBD1. TRBV23-1 is noted as an ORF with a role that remains uncertain. The CDR3 loop spans 20 amino acids. Trimming took 3 bases from V and 0 from J; bases not matched to a gene: 18. The CDR3 coding sequence is TGCGCCAGCAGTCACCCGAATGGGCGTACAGGGGGCAAAAGCTCCTACGAGCAGTACGTC. Protein: CASSHPNGRTGGKSSYEQYV.

V and J are TRBV9 and TRBJ2-5; 7 nucleotides match TRBD2. The CDR3 sequence is 15 residues long. V shed 3 bases and J 1 base; nucleotides not matched to a gene: 6. Germline V gene lookup returns CDR1 SGDLS and CDR2 YYNGEE. CDR3 sequence reads: CASSAGGTAQETQYF. The DNA for the CDR3 is TGTGCCAGCAGCGCCGGGGGGACCGCCCAAGAGACCCAGTACTTC.

The chain recombines TRBV10-3 with TRBJ1-6; D remains unclear. V was clipped by 1 base and J by 7 bases, with 8 bases between them. The CDR3 has 14 amino acids. CDR1 ENHRY and CDR2 SYGVKD come from the germline V gene. The CDR3: CAISELGENSPLHF. CDR3 sequence (DNA): TGTGCCATCAGTGAGTTGGGCGAAAATTCACCCCTCCACTTT.

The chain is built from TRBV5-1 and TRBJ2-7, with TRBD2 identical over 9 bases. V shed 2 bases, J shed 7 bases, and the junction held 13 bases outside the gene matches. The CDR3 has 16 residues. CDR1 is SGHRS, CDR2 YFSETQ, per germline. The CDR3 nucleotides are TGCGCCAGCAGCTTTCAACCGGGACTAGCAACGGGGGAGCAGTACTTC. This gives the protein CASSFQPGLATGEQYF.

CDR3: CATGGQGNYGYTF. The CDR3 DNA follows: TGTGCCACCGGGGGACAGGGTAACTATGGCTACACCTTC. The genes are TRBV18 and TRBJ1-2, with 9 bases fitting TRBD1. The CDR3 has 13 amino acids. The ends lost 10 bases at V and 1 base at J; junction bases unmatched: 4. The germline CDR1 and CDR2 sequences are KGHSH and LQKENI.

V usage is TRBV3-1 (or the pseudogene TRBV3-2) and J usage is TRBJ2-1; a possible D gene is TRBD2 (5 bases). This CDR3 has 14 amino acids. CDR1 is LGHDT and CDR2 is YNNKEL in the germline V gene (reference sequence). Trimming removed 4 bases from V and 0 bases from J, with 7 bases in between. In DNA, the CDR3 is TGTGCCAGCAGCCTCACTAGCTCCTACAATGAGCAGTTCTTC. Its protein is CASSLTSSYNEQFF.

The chain's CDR3 is CASSLSGQGVEQYF. Written as DNA, the CDR3 is TGTGCCAGCAGCTTATCCGGACAGGGGGTAGAGCAGTACTTC. The genes are TRBV7-8 and TRBJ2-7; 10 nucleotides agree with TRBD1. The V and J ends lost 2 bases and 7 bases, in that order; junction bases with no gene match: 5. The germline gives CDR1 SGHVS, CDR2 FQNEAQ. This CDR3 contains 14 residues. Variable domain in full (rest from reference TRBV7-8 and TRBJ2-7): GAGVSQSPRYKVAKRGQDVALRCDPISGHVSLFWYQQALGQGPEFLTYFQNEAQLDKSGLPSDRFFAERPEGSVSTLKIQRTQQEDSAVYLCASSLSGQGVEQYFGPGTRLTVT.

The V and J genes are TRBV6-5 and TRBJ2-2, with a weak D call TRBD1 (6 bases). Germline V lookup: CDR1 MNHEY, CDR2 SVGAGI. CDR3 length equals 14 residues. V was clipped by 10 bases and J by 5 bases, with 17 bases between them. CDR3 region: CATTQGPLTGELFF. CDR3 DNA sequence: TGTGCCACCACGCAGGGGCCGTTAACCGGGGAGCTGTTTTTT.